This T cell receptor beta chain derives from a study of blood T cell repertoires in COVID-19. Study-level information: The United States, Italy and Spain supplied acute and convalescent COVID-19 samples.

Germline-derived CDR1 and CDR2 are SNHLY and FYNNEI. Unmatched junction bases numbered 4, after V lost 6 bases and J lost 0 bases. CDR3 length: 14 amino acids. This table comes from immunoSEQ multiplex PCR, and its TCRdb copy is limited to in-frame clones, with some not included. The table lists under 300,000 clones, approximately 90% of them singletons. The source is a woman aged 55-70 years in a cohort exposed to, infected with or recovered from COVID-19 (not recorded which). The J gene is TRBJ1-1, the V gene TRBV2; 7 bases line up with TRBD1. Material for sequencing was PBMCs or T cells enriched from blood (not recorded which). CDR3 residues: CASRATGLNTEAFF. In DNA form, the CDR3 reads TGTGCCAGCAGAGCGACAGGGTTGAACACTGAAGCTTTCTTT.